These 25 T cell receptor beta chains share one sample of origin, sequenced in a study of cytomegalovirus exposure and HLA in healthy donors. Both 60 Vbeta primers and 13 Jbeta primers went into the PCR. This table comes from immunoSEQ multiplex PCR, and its TCRdb copy is limited to in-frame clones, with some not included. Of about 180,000 clones in the sample, 77% were seen once. The sample taken for sequencing was PBMCs. The origin of the receptors is a woman aged 60-75 years in good health and CMV-seropositive.

This clone came up once. V and J are TRBV5-1 and TRBJ1-4, with TRBD1 matching over 8 bases. This CDR3 spans 17 amino acids. Germline-derived CDR1 and CDR2 are SGHRS and YFSETQ. V dropped 4 bases and J dropped 7; count of bases not matched to a gene: 15. The CDR3, as DNA: TGCGCCAGCAGCCCGTCGGGTGGGCAGGGGGCGAGTGAAAAACTGTTTTTT. Translating it yields CASSPSGGQGASEKLFF. The full variable domain, completed using reference TRBV5-1 and TRBJ1-4, is KAGVTQTPRYLIKTRGQQVTLSCSPISGHRSVSWYQQTPGQGLQFLFEYFSETQRNKGNFPGRFSGRQFSNSRSEMNVSTLELGDSALYLCASSPSGGQGASEKLFFGSGTQLSVL.

V is TRBV7-2 and J is TRBJ2-1, with 7 bases that match TRBD1. This CDR3 is built from 15 residues. Germline assignment: CDR1 SGHTA and CDR2 FQGNSA. V was pared by 5 bases and J by 3 bases, with 7 bases of the junction left unmatched. The CDR3 spells CASSPPGQFYNEQFF. CDR3 DNA: TGTGCCAGCAGCCCACCGGGACAGTTCTACAATGAGCAGTTCTTC.

The chain recombines TRBV9 with TRBJ2-2; 8 bases match TRBD2. CDR1 and CDR2 (germline): SGDLS, YYNGEE. CDR3 size: 14 residues. V lost 3 bases, J lost 7 bases, and 5 bases stayed unmatched. CDR3 residues: CASSETSVDGELFF. In DNA form, the CDR3 reads TGTGCCAGCAGCGAGACTAGCGTGGACGGGGAGCTGTTTTTT.

The chain links TRBV12-5 to TRBJ2-4; D remains unclear. This CDR3 region has 14 residues. Germline V lookup: CDR1 LGHNT, CDR2 FRNRAP. Trimming removed 10 bases at V and 0 bases at J, with 13 bases between. CDR3 sequence: CATLASLAKNIQYF. The CDR3, as DNA: TGTGCTACTCTGGCTAGTCTAGCCAAAAACATTCAGTACTTC.

This chain uses TRBV7-9 with TRBJ2-7, with 9 bases lining up with TRBD1. V lost 1 base to trimming and J lost 6 bases; unmatched junction nucleotides: 1. The CDR3 has 13 amino acids. Germline V CDR1 and CDR2: SEHNR, FQNEAQ (reference sequence). CDR3 loop: CASSLGDRVEQYF. The CDR3, as DNA: TGTGCCAGCAGCTTAGGGGACAGGGTCGAGCAGTACTTC.

The chain recombines TRBV28 with TRBJ2-7; a possible D gene is TRBD2 (6 bases). The germline V gene has CDR1 MDHEN and CDR2 SYDVKM. Trimming cost V 1 base and J 5 bases, with 12 bases left between them. The CDR3 consists of 14 residues. The CDR3 DNA sequence: TGTGCCAGCAGTTTATACCCGGGAGTAAACGAGCAGTACTTC. Translation: CASSLYPGVNEQYF.

The chain carries TRBV5-6 and TRBJ2-3; D unclear. Germline-derived CDR1 and CDR2 are SGHDT and YYEEEE. This CDR3 comprises 15 residues. V gave up 3 bases and J gave up 3 bases, with 14 bases separating them. CDR3 DNA sequence: TGTGCCAGCAGCTATACTGGGTTCGGGACAGATACGCAGTATTTT. Translation gives CASSYTGFGTDTQYF.

The chain couples TRBV7-2 to TRBJ1-2; D may be TRBD1 (5 bases). The CDR3 loop spans 15 amino acids. In germline, CDR1 is SGHTA, CDR2 FQGNSA. Between the trimmed V and J ends, which lost 1 base and 2 bases, there was a span of 11 bases. CDR3: CASSLGGVRNYGYTF. The CDR3 DNA reads TGTGCCAGCAGCTTAGGGGGCGTGAGGAACTATGGCTACACCTTC.

This chain uses TRBV30 with TRBJ1-1; perhaps TRBD1 as D (6 bases). The germline V and J ends were trimmed by 1 base and 4 bases, with 16 bases remaining between them. Germline assignment: CDR1 GTSNPN and CDR2 SVGIG (reference sequence). This CDR3 has 15 residues. The CDR3 loop is CAWSGQGLRGTEAFF. The CDR3 DNA follows: TGTGCCTGGAGTGGTCAGGGGCTACGAGGCACTGAAGCTTTCTTT.

J is TRBJ2-3 and V is TRBV7-9; 14 nucleotides match TRBD2. The trim removed 6 bases at V and 2 bases at J, leaving 10 bases unmatched. CDR3 length equals 18 residues. CDR1 is SEHNR and CDR2 is FQNEAQ in the germline V gene (reference sequence). The CDR3 loop reads CASRPGTSGGSHTDTQYF. CDR3 DNA sequence: TGTGCCAGCAGGCCCGGGACTAGCGGGGGCTCACACACAGATACGCAGTATTTT.

The chain couples TRBV7-2 to TRBJ1-5, with D unclear. CDR1 and CDR2 from the germline V gene are SGHTA and FQGNSA. Between the trimmed V and J ends, which lost 5 bases and 0 bases, there was a span of 5 bases. This CDR3 has 13 residues. CDR3 sequence: CASSSDSNQPQHF. The CDR3, as DNA: TGTGCCAGCAGCAGCGATAGCAATCAGCCCCAGCATTTT.

The V gene is TRBV29-1, the J gene TRBJ2-7, with 11 bases lining up with TRBD1. The CDR3 extends over 14 amino acids. Germline assignment: CDR1 SQVTM and CDR2 ANQGSEA. Trimming took 5 bases from V and 1 from J; bases not matched to a gene: 4. The CDR3 DNA reads TGCAGCGTTTCCGGGACAGGGGGTTCCTACGAGCAGTACTTC. It encodes CSVSGTGGSYEQYF.

The gene calls are TRBV29-1 and TRBJ1-5; 7 nucleotides match TRBD1. J gave up 5 bases and V 6 bases, and 7 bases lay outside the gene matches. From germline, CDR1 is SQVTM and CDR2 ANQGSEA. CDR3 length: 13 residues. The CDR3 DNA reads TGCAGCGTAGCCGACAGGGACCATCAGCCCCAGCATTTT. This gives the protein CSVADRDHQPQHF.

The chain is built from TRBV30 and TRBJ2-4; maybe TRBD2 (5 bases). The CDR3 sequence is 13 residues long. Germline CDR1 is GTSNPN and CDR2 is SVGIG (reference sequence). V dropped 0 bases and J dropped 11 bases, with 14 bases sitting between them. This chain's CDR3 is CAWSVANGNLQYF. The CDR3 DNA reads TGTGCCTGGAGTGTAGCGAACGGGAACCTTCAGTACTTC. The complete variable domain, with remaining parts taken from reference TRBV30 and TRBJ2-4, reads SQTIHQWPATLVQPVGSPLSLECTVEGTSNPNLYWYRQAAGRGLQLLFYSVGIGQISSEVPQNLSASRPQDRQFILSSKKLLLSDSGFYLCAWSVANGNLQYFGAGTRLSVL.

The genes are TRBV27 and TRBJ2-3; 12 positions agree with TRBD2. This CDR3 region has 18 residues. Germline-derived CDR1 and CDR2 are MNHEY and SMNVEV (reference sequence). The V segment lost 2 bases and the J segment 0 bases; nucleotides outside the gene matches: 6. The CDR3 region has the DNA TGTGCCAGCAGTTTAAACCGACTAGCGGGAGTTAGCACAGATACGCAGTATTTT. It translates to CASSLNRLAGVSTDTQYF.

The chain has TRBV30 and TRBJ2-3; a weak D match, TRBD1 (7 bases). Looked up from germline, CDR1 is GTSNPN and CDR2 is SVGIG (reference sequence). V was cut by 1 base and J by 1 base, with 18 bases left in between. The CDR3 is 17 residues long. This CDR3 is CAWSDLLSRGGTDTQYF. In DNA form, the CDR3 reads TGTGCCTGGAGTGACCTACTAAGCAGGGGGGGCACAGATACGCAGTATTTT.

This clone was seen only a few times. J is TRBJ1-2 and V is TRBV2; the D gene is possibly TRBD1 (6 bases). The CDR3 totals 12 residues. CDR1 is SNHLY and CDR2 is FYNNEI in the germline V gene. V was trimmed by 6 bases and J by 8 bases, leaving 13 bases between them. CDR3 bases: TGTGCCAGCAGCCCCCCAGGGGTGGGCTACACCTTC. It translates to CASSPPGVGYTF.

The genes are TRBV30 and TRBJ1-1, with D perhaps TRBD1 (6 bases). The CDR3 loop spans 15 amino acids. Germline CDR1 GTSNPN, CDR2 SVGIG (reference sequence). The V end lost 0 bases, the J end lost 1 base, and 12 bases lay between the germline ends. CDR3 sequence reads: CAWSVRGAGNTEAFF. CDR3 DNA: TGTGCCTGGAGTGTTCGGGGGGCAGGGAACACTGAAGCTTTCTTT.

This chain links TRBV6-5 with TRBJ1-6, with D unresolved. CDR3 length equals 14 residues. Germline values: CDR1 MNHEY, CDR2 SVGAGI. Trimming shortened V by 10 bases and J by 0 bases, and 10 bases separated the two germline ends. The CDR3 DNA follows: TGTGCCACATCGCGGGGCTCCTATAATTCACCCCTCCACTTT. Its translation: CATSRGSYNSPLHF.

Only one count was recorded for this clone. J is TRBJ1-2 and V is TRBV28; no clear D gene. Trimming stripped 2 bases from V and 3 bases from J, with 7 bases between. The V gene's germline CDR1 is MDHEN and CDR2 SYDVKM. The CDR3 loop spans 13 amino acids. The DNA for the CDR3 is TGTGCCAGCAGTTTAGATGCAGACTATGGCTACACCTTC. Translation gives CASSLDADYGYTF.

The J gene is TRBJ1-1, the V gene TRBV10-3; 7 bases fit TRBD1. The germline V gene encodes CDR1 ENHRY and CDR2 SYGVKD. V gave up 11 bases and J gave up 12 bases; unmatched junction bases: 18. This CDR3 is 13 amino acids long. The CDR3 is CALQDRTVSKTFF. CDR3 sequence (DNA): TGTGCCCTCCAGGACAGGACAGTCTCTAAAACTTTCTTT.

The chain uses TRBV15 and TRBJ2-7, with 9 bases lining up with TRBD1. The CDR3 covers 15 residues. The J segment lost 3 bases and the V segment lost 5 bases, leaving 8 bases of the junction unmatched. CDR1 LNHNV and CDR2 YYDKDF come from the germline V gene (reference sequence). This chain's CDR3 is CATSLDRGTFYEQYF. The CDR3 DNA sequence: TGTGCCACCAGCTTGGACAGGGGCACTTTCTACGAGCAGTACTTC.

The chain is built from TRBV6-1 and TRBJ1-1, with D hard to call. Germline values: CDR1 MNHNS, CDR2 SASEGT. The ends were cut back, 3 bases at V and 1 base at J, with 9 bases in the middle. This CDR3 comprises 14 residues. CDR3 in amino acids: CASSEHSGNTEAFF. As DNA, the CDR3 is TGTGCCAGCAGTGAGCACAGTGGGAACACTGAAGCTTTCTTT.

This rearrangement joins TRBV5-4 to TRBJ2-7; 11 nucleotides agree with TRBD2. Unmatched junction bases numbered 5, after V lost 2 bases and J lost 7 bases. Germline V gives CDR1 SGHNT, CDR2 YYREEE (reference sequence). The CDR3 covers 14 residues. CDR3 in DNA: TGTGCCAGCAGCTTCGGGCTAGCGGGGGGAGAGCAGTACTTC. This sequence encodes CASSFGLAGGEQYF.

The V call is TRBV6-5, the J call TRBJ2-1; 10 nucleotides agree with TRBD1. This CDR3 is built from 15 residues. In germline, CDR1 is MNHEY, CDR2 SVGAGI. J lost 3 bases, V lost 6 bases, and 5 bases had no gene match. The CDR3 is CASRLTGGRYNEQFF. In DNA form, the CDR3 reads TGTGCCAGCAGGTTGACAGGGGGCCGCTACAATGAGCAGTTCTTC.